What follows is one TCR beta chain and its context. The antigen it recognizes is unknown. No base qualities exist here, and no much larger clone lies one base off it. The entry originates in a study of cytomegalovirus exposure and HLA in healthy donors listed by TCRdb under 2017. In terms of the full investigation: An earlier analysis of approximately 640 of the donors reported approximately 300 Gb of sequence data and 100 million to 130 million unique TCR beta sequences from about 180 million T cells. Around 300 gigabases of sequencing data and 80 million or so unique TCR sequences were included in an early release covering several hundred HLA-typed donors. Among the roughly 400 genotyped donors, approximately 76% belonged to the genetic ancestry cluster associated with self-reported Caucasian donors. The study aimed to test whether cataloging public T cell receptors could reveal signatures of past pathogen exposure. The T cell repertoires of 666 subjects were profiled by immunosequencing and related to cytomegalovirus serostatus. A separate validation cohort of roughly 130 different subjects was used in addition to the roughly 670-subject first cohort. High-throughput TCR immunosequencing, statistical association of individual TCRs with disease status, and machine learning were combined to predict cytomegalovirus infection status. A later analysis re-examined previously published TCR beta repertoires from more than 550 donors and added high-resolution HLA genotyping to investigate patterns of TCR occurrence. Rather than using new phenotypic data, the later analysis identified candidate immune exposures from TCR beta sequences and from how often those sequences occurred across donors. An earlier analysis of 450 to 750 of the donors used high-throughput TCR beta sequencing to judge whether each TCR beta V gene segment behaved as functional or pseudogenic. Donor age, sex, ethnicity and CMV serostatus were compiled together with the repertoire data. A later genetic analysis took genome-wide SNP genotypes for about 55% of the 666 donors and used that subset as a discovery cohort. Every discovery cohort repertoire had been produced on one sequencing platform. HLA typing included class I and class II loci at four-digit resolution. The number of donors typed differed by locus, with roughly 620-640 for A, B, C, DRB1 and DQB1, around 520 for DQA1, approximately 580 for DPA1, and roughly 450 for DPB1. About 5 DR-DQ haplotypes were handled as single units for association and clustering, since linkage in the cohort was strong. On average, around 240,000 unique TCR beta nucleotide sequences were sequenced per donor among roughly 430 genotyped donors of the cohort, with roughly a sixth of those sequences being non-productive.

On the study overall, not on this receptor specifically: Some 16 rarely observed V segments, including chromosome 9 orphons, were excluded from the earlier analysis of almost 600 of the donors because counts were too low. A further reported finding was that TCR beta sequences accurately predicted the HLA-A and HLA-B alleles for most subjects in the first cohort. Most TCR sequences were observed very rarely across donors, whereas some public TCRs were present in many individuals. In a later analysis, most CMV-associated TCR beta chains were found to appear HLA-restricted, with HLA associations seemingly driven largely by CMV exposure. At a false discovery rate of 0.05, a later analysis linked about 16,000 TCR beta sequences to specific HLA alleles. The 87-base-pair reads could not distinguish some IMGT-functional V segments, including TRBV6-2 and TRBV6-3, so those segments were excluded. The sequencing pipeline was judged likely to have produced a cluster of highly shared sequence variants as a technical artifact. In a later genetic analysis, fewer N-insertions in productive TCRs were reported among donors in an Asian-associated ancestry cluster than the approximately 710-donor mean. In vitro tests confirmed that three of the cytomegalovirus-associated TCR beta chains recognize cytomegalovirus antigens. The study gave a list of some 150 TCR beta chains associated with cytomegalovirus. It was suggested by the authors that the approach could potentially be generalized to other disease states and immunological phenotypes. When HLA alleles, especially DR and DQ, strongly co-occurred, attributing TCR associations to individual alleles was difficult. According to a later analysis, parvovirus B19, influenza, CMV and Epstein-Barr virus appeared linked to several top co-occurrence clusters. A later analysis found that HLA-associated TCR beta chains were more clonally expanded and had lower generation probabilities than equally common non-associated chains. Roughly uniform sequencing depth across donors was assumed in presence/absence analyses, although this assumption may not hold. An association between a missense DCLRE1C variant and V-gene and J-gene trimming of TCR beta chains was found in a later genetic analysis and replicated in an independent cohort. For the cohort, immune exposure information was limited to CMV serostatus. An earlier analysis of 587 of the donors showed that most TCR beta V segments appeared in productive rearrangements either about 87% or about 30% of the time, which broadly matched IMGT annotations. A later analysis found that TCR association rates varied across HLA loci, with DRB1 alleles showing the most associated TCRs and HLA-C alleles the fewest. Only TCR beta chains were sequenced in this cohort, and the absence of alpha or paired-chain data limited detectable features. The classifier was reported to diagnose cytomegalovirus status with high specificity and sensitivity in both the original and validation cohorts. Linkage disequilibrium might explain the correlated functional status among segregating V segments, but an unknown experimental factor could not be excluded. Because HLA typing was unavailable for some donors at each locus, only the typed subset was used in association tests.

The CDR3 has 13 amino acids, counting the end cysteine and phenylalanine. The entry retains the CDR3 DNA only, 39 bases that are in frame from base 1. Ends trimmed: V by 7 bases, J by 7 bases; bases unmatched to a gene: 6. CDR1 and CDR2, looked up from the germline V gene, are MNHEY and SVGAGI. Libraries came from the immunoSEQ multiplex PCR assay. For the multiplex PCR, a mixture combining 60 forward primers for TCR Vbeta segments and 13 reverse primers for TCR Jbeta segments was used. A multiplex PCR assay on genomic DNA amplified the CDR3 region of rearranged TCR beta genes. On the Illumina HiSeq System, the amplified TCR beta libraries were sequenced as 87-base-pair reads. As for the authors' bioinformatics: A later analysis counted approximately 74 million unique TCR beta chains across the 550 to 800 repertoires, and roughly 11 million of these chains were shared by at least two donors. Raw reads were error-corrected and collapsed into unique sequences with a nearest-neighbor algorithm that merged closely related sequences to remove PCR and sequencing errors. Alignment of CDR3 sequences to IMGT reference sequences was used to assign V, D and J gene segments. Each retained sequence needed at least a six-nucleotide match to both a V gene segment and a J gene segment. A rearrangement counted as productive if the CDR3 had no stop codons and remained in frame with V and J, and every other rearrangement counted as non-productive. CDR3 was defined according to IMGT convention as the region running from the second conserved V-encoded cysteine to the conserved J-encoded phenylalanine. Sequences without an unambiguous match to a single V gene segment were excluded from the earlier analysis of over 500 of the donors. An earlier analysis of 500 to 700 of the donors classified V segments as functional when productive rearrangements were above 56.7% and as segregating when the standard deviation between donors was above 5%. To diagnose cytomegalovirus status from the catalog of TCR beta chain sequences, a statistical classification framework was built. In a later analysis, TCR nucleotide sequences were compared against IMGT/GENE-DB human TR gene sequences so that V and J genes could be assigned. In a later analysis, CDR3 sequences and most-parsimonious VDJ recombination scenarios were assigned using the TCRdist pipeline. In a later analysis, each TCR beta chain was defined by its CDR3 amino acid sequence together with its V-gene family, and reads without a unique V-gene family were excluded. To address suspected cross-contamination and a sequencing artifact, a later analysis removed approximately 590 highly shared, low-generation-probability nucleotide sequences. A later analysis calculated a clonal expansion index for each public chain from normalized within-repertoire ranks of inferred template counts. In a later analysis, generation probabilities were computed with a VDJ recombination model fitted to out-of-frame rearrangements, and the resulting probabilities were checked against IGoR. In a later analysis, hypergeometric tests were used to score TCR-TCR, TCR-HLA and TCR-CMV co-occurrence, with a repertoire-size bias correction applied to TCR pairs. A later analysis estimated false discovery rates by permuting HLA or CMV assignments 20 times. In a later analysis, co-occurring TCRs were grouped with DBSCAN, and TCRdist sequence similarity was added when clustering was performed within HLA-allele-positive subsets. Repertoires with fewer than 30,000 or more than 120,000 public chains were left out of co-occurrence clustering, as were a handful of repertoires with anomalous nucleotide sharing. TCRdb provides this immuneACCESS table in a form limited to in-frame rearrangements. Some clones are lacking; in checked studies, under half of them reflect an unresolved V gene, and why the rest are absent is not known. V and J calls and clone size follow that table, whereas D and trimming were derived from the DNA. This sample lists about 50,000 clones; 77% were detected once. The top ten clones comprise about 3% of the sample.

The cohort comprised some 680 healthy bone marrow donors. Cohort members were all nominally healthy when sampled, although unrecorded immune exposures were likely present. The donor was CMV seropositive and was included in the group of 250 to 350 seropositive cohort members. Each donor provided a peripheral blood sample, and peripheral blood mononuclear cells were used for TCR beta sequencing. The Qiagen DNeasy Blood Extraction Kit was used to extract genomic DNA from the blood cell samples. Specimen: PBMCs. The TCR comes from a woman aged 40 to 55 in good health and CMV-seropositive. The chain is encoded by TRBV6-5 joined to TRBJ1-5; the central 8 bases match TRBD1. The DNA sequence follows: TGTGCCAGCACCCAGGGGGCTCGACAGCCCCAGCATTTT. It specifies CASTQGARQPQHF.